Shown below are 20 T cell receptor beta chains from a single sample sequenced in a study of T cells in Graves' hyperthyroidism and ophthalmopathy. The TCR beta CDR3 regions underwent amplification using RNA transcripts as the source. TCR CDR3 underwent first-round RT-PCR with the HTBI primer set. TCRdb re-called the multiplex PCR reads through MiXCR, storing one row per CDR3 protein. In the table there are about 600,000 distinct CDR3 sequences, more than 12% of which are singletons. Material: blood. The receptors stem from a woman aged 45-59 years with Graves' ophthalmopathy.

This clonotype came up many times. V gene TRBV27 combines with J gene TRBJ2-1; D gene ambiguous. The CDR3 totals 13 residues. Germline V CDR1 and CDR2: MNHEY, SMNVEV (reference sequence). The V gene lost 2 bases and the J gene lost 7 bases, with 9 bases spanning the gap. The CDR3 loop reads CASSLRSGNEQFF. The CDR3 DNA reads as TGTGCCAGCAGTTTACGGTCCGGGAATGAGCAGTTCTTC.

The chain is built from TRBV20-1 and TRBJ2-7; TRBD2 might be the D (5 bases). This CDR3 has 14 amino acids. V was clipped by 0 bases and J by 0 bases, with 9 bases between them. Germline V CDR1 and CDR2: DFQATT, SNEGSKA (reference sequence). CDR3 sequence: CSARDKGSSYEQYF. As DNA, the CDR3 is TGCAGTGCTAGAGATAAAGGGAGCTCCTACGAGCAGTACTTC.

This clonotype was observed at least ten times. The chain uses TRBV20-1 and TRBJ2-7; tentative D call: TRBD2 (6 bases). CDR1 is DFQATT, CDR2 SNEGSKA, per germline (reference sequence). Trimming pared 8 bases from V and 0 bases from J, leaving 14 bases between. The CDR3 has 13 amino acids. The CDR3 DNA reads as TGCAGTACTGGGACTGGGAGCTCCTACGAGCAGTACTTC. It is translated as CSTGTGSSYEQYF.

This clonotype has ten or more counts. The chain is built from TRBV5-1 and TRBJ2-3; 7 nucleotides align to TRBD1. V lost 4 bases, J lost 0 bases, and 5 bases stayed unmatched. CDR1 and CDR2 (germline): SGHRS, YFSETQ. The CDR3 loop spans 15 amino acids. The CDR3 spells CASSAGTVSTDTQYF. In nucleotides, the CDR3 is TGCGCCAGCAGCGCCGGGACAGTGAGCACAGATACGCAGTATTTT.

This clonotype was seen at least ten times. The chain joins TRBV2 to TRBJ2-2; 7 bases fit TRBD1. This CDR3 has 15 residues. V lost 7 bases and J lost 2; bases outside the gene matches: 7. Germline assignment: CDR1 SNHLY and CDR2 FYNNEI. CDR3 sequence reads: CASTDWDSNTGELFF. Written as DNA, the CDR3 is TGTGCCAGCACCGACTGGGACAGTAACACCGGGGAGCTGTTTTTT.

This clonotype came up many times. The chain employs TRBV6-2 or TRBV6-3 and TRBJ2-1, with D hard to call. Germline values: CDR1 MNHEY, CDR2 SVGEGT. This CDR3 contains 18 residues. V dropped 2 bases and J dropped 4 bases, with 21 bases sitting between them. In nucleotides, the CDR3 is TGTGCCAGCAGTTACGACGTTGAGCAGATCTACCTTTACAATGAGCAGTTCTTC. This gives the protein CASSYDVEQIYLYNEQFF.

The chain joins TRBV20-1 to TRBJ2-2; 7 positions match TRBD2. V trimming: 2 bases; J trimming: 5 bases; junction bases outside the gene matches: 5. CDR3 length: 14 amino acids. Germline loops: CDR1 DFQATT, CDR2 SNEGSKA (reference sequence). CDR3 protein: CSARSSGGTGELFF. The CDR3 nucleotides read TGCAGTGCTAGATCTAGCGGTGGAACCGGGGAGCTGTTTTTT.

In this sample, this clonotype turned up many times. The rearrangement joins TRBV12-3 or TRBV12-4 to TRBJ2-7, with 9 bases lining up with TRBD2. This CDR3 comprises 15 residues. The trim removed 5 bases at V and 2 bases at J, leaving 7 bases unmatched. CDR3 nucleotides: TGTGCCAGCAGTGGACGGACTAGCGCGCCCTACGAGCAGTACTTC. Its protein product is CASSGRTSAPYEQYF.

Ten or more counts support this clonotype. The rearrangement joins TRBV2 to TRBJ1-2; D perhaps matches TRBD1 (5 bases). The CDR3 is 13 amino acids. Germline V gene data show CDR1 as SNHLY and CDR2 as FYNNEI. V was clipped by 6 bases and J by 2 bases, with 10 bases between them. The CDR3 spells CASRDTPNYGYTF. In DNA, the CDR3 is TGTGCCAGCAGGGACACTCCAAACTATGGCTACACCTTC. Full variable domain (outside the CDR3, taken from reference TRBV2 and TRBJ1-2): EPEVTQTPSHQVTQMGQEVILRCVPISNHLYFYWYRQILGQKVEFLVSFYNNEISEKSEIFDDQFSVERPDGSNFTLKIRSTKLEDSAMYFCASRDTPNYGYTFGSGTRLTVV.

This clonotype was found many times. CDR3 nucleotides: TGTGCCAGCAGTCCCATCGGGACGAGCGGGAGAGGTTACAATGAGCAGTTCTTC. Protein product: CASSPIGTSGRGYNEQFF. The chain has TRBV28 and TRBJ2-1; 8 nucleotides align to TRBD2. CDR3 size: 18 residues. Trimming took 5 bases from V and 4 from J; bases not matched to a gene: 16. Looked up from germline, CDR1 is MDHEN and CDR2 is SYDVKM.

This clonotype was detected ten times or more. The CDR3 DNA reads as TGTGCCACCAGTGTCCCCGGGGTGCAGACGCAGTATTTT. This translates into CATSVPGVQTQYF. This chain links TRBV24-1 with TRBJ2-3; possibly TRBD2 for D (5 bases). CDR1 is KGHDR, CDR2 SFDVKD, per germline. There are 13 residues in the CDR3. V was shortened by 5 bases and J by 9 bases, with 14 bases between the two germline ends.

In its sample, this clonotype was seen many times. The chain employs TRBV7-8 and TRBJ2-1, with 9 bases that match TRBD1. Trimming at V came to 5 bases and at J to 5 bases, leaving 19 bases not matched to a gene. There are 19 residues in the CDR3. The germline V gene has CDR1 SGHVS and CDR2 FQNEAQ. DNA for the CDR3: TGTGCCAGCAGCCAAAAGACAGGGGGTGGCATAAGTAGGCACAATGAGCAGTTCTTC. It codes for CASSQKTGGGISRHNEQFF.

This clonotype has ten or more counts. The chain recombines TRBV20-1 with TRBJ2-7; 7 nucleotides line up with TRBD2. Per germline, CDR1 DFQATT and CDR2 SNEGSKA (reference sequence). This CDR3 region has 13 residues. Germline trimming cut 6 bases from V and 5 bases from J; bases unmatched to any gene: 10. The CDR3 nucleotides read TGCAGTGCCAATCCCGGACTAGAACACGAGCAGTACTTC. Translated: CSANPGLEHEQYF.

This clonotype turned up a few times. The chain couples TRBV2 to TRBJ2-1, with TRBD2 matching 10 bases. CDR1 SNHLY and CDR2 FYNNEI come from the germline V gene. The CDR3 sequence is 16 residues long. V shed 7 bases, J shed 1 base, and the junction held 7 bases outside the gene matches. CDR3 DNA: TGTGCCAGCAAGGGGGCTAGCGGGAGATCCTACAATGAGCAGTTCTTC. It codes for CASKGASGRSYNEQFF.

Many counts were recorded for this clonotype. The chain couples TRBV2 to TRBJ2-1, with TRBD2 identical over 7 bases. This CDR3 region has 14 residues. In germline, CDR1 is SNHLY, CDR2 FYNNEI. V lost 2 bases and J lost 2; bases outside the gene matches: 0. The CDR3 spells CASSELAAYNEQFF. DNA of the CDR3: TGTGCCAGCAGTGAACTAGCGGCCTACAATGAGCAGTTCTTC.

The CDR3 coding sequence is TGTGCCAGCAGCGTCCTAGCGGGAGGGCCCGGTAATGAGCAGTTCTTC. As protein: CASSVLAGGPGNEQFF. The chain combines TRBV9 with TRBJ2-1; TRBD2 matches at 12 bases. The CDR3 loop spans 16 amino acids. J was trimmed by 7 bases and V by 2 bases; bases with no gene match: 7. Germline V gene sequence: CDR1 SGDLS, CDR2 YYNGEE.

The J gene is TRBJ2-3, the V gene TRBV19, with 14 bases fitting TRBD2. V lost 1 base and J lost 1; bases outside the gene matches: 4. This CDR3 region has 18 residues. The germline CDR1 and CDR2 sequences are LNHDA and SQIVND (reference sequence). The CDR3 region is CASSIGLAGGTGTDTQYF. Written as DNA, the CDR3 is TGTGCCAGTAGTATAGGACTAGCGGGAGGGACCGGCACAGATACGCAGTATTTT.

Note on this clonotype: One junction end does not reproduce the germline sequence, and a read error may be involved. V is TRBV7-8 and J is TRBJ1-5; D is perhaps TRBD1 (5 bases). There are 15 residues in the CDR3. Germline V gene sequence: CDR1 SGHVS, CDR2 FQNEAQ. For the CDR3, the DNA is TGTGCCAACAGCTTAGCGGGGGGGAGCAATCAGCCCCAGCATTTT. It encodes CANSLAGGSNQPQHF. Filled out from reference TRBV7-8 and TRBJ1-5, the complete variable domain reads GAGVSQSPRYKVAKRGQDVALRCDPISGHVSLFWYQQALGQGPEFLTYFQNEAQLDKSGLPSDRFFAERPEGSVSTLKIQRTQQEDSAVYLCANSLAGGSNQPQHFGDGTRLSIL.

The sample holds many counts of this clonotype. The rearrangement uses TRBV20-1 and TRBJ2-3, with 13 bases identical to TRBD2. The CDR3 covers 16 residues. Germline CDR1 DFQATT, CDR2 SNEGSKA (reference sequence). CDR3 amino acids: CGQKAGTSGTTDTQYF. The CDR3 DNA sequence: TGCGGCCAAAAAGCCGGGACTAGCGGGACTACAGATACGCAGTATTTT.

The DNA of the CDR3 is TGTGCCAGCAGTCTCGGGACTAGCATTTCCACAGATACGCAGTATTTT. Its translation is CASSLGTSISTDTQYF. This rearrangement joins TRBV6-2 or TRBV6-3 to TRBJ2-3; 9 nucleotides line up with TRBD2. The CDR3 has 16 residues. V shed 5 bases, J shed 2 bases, and the junction held 8 bases outside the gene matches. CDR1 is MNHEY and CDR2 is SVGEGT in the germline V gene.